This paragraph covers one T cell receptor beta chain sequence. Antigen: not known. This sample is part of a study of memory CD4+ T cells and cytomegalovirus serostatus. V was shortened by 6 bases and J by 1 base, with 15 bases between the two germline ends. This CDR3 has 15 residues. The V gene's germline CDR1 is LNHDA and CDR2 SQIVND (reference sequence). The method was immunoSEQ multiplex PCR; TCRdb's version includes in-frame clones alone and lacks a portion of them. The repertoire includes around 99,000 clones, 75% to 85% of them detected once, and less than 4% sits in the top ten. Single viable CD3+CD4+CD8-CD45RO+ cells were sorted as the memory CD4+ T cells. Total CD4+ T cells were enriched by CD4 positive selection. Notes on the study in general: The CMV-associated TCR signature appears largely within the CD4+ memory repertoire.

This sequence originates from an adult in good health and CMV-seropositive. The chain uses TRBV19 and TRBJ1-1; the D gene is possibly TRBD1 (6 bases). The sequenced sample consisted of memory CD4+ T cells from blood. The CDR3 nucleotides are TGTGCCAGTAGCAAGAGACAGGACTCGAACACTGAAGCTTTCTTT. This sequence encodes CASSKRQDSNTEAFF.